This entry lists 19 T cell receptor beta chains sequenced from one sample in a study of T cells in Graves' hyperthyroidism and ophthalmopathy. Authors of the study amplified TCR beta CDR3 regions from RNA transcripts. RT-PCR in the first round (using the HTBI primer set) targeted the TCR CDR3. In TCRdb, the multiplex PCR reads were re-called with MiXCR into one record per CDR3 protein. The profile shows hundreds of thousands of distinct CDR3 sequences, around 45% of them singletons. The sequenced material came from peripheral blood or thyroid tissue (not recorded which). The source is a woman aged 18 to 35 with Graves' hyperthyroidism.

This clonotype was seen at least ten times. V and J are TRBV7-2 and TRBJ2-7; no clear D. The CDR3 spans 12 residues. Germline V gives CDR1 SGHTA, CDR2 FQGNSA. V lost 7 bases and J 6 bases, leaving 13 bases between the germline ends. CDR3 nucleotide sequence: TGTGCCAGCACAATAGTCGGCTTCGAGCAGTACTTC. Translated, it gives CASTIVGFEQYF.

V is TRBV5-1 and J is TRBJ2-2; no clear D gene. The CDR3 runs 15 residues. Germline CDR1 reads SGHRS; CDR2 reads YFSETQ. V shed 9 bases and J shed 0 bases, with 15 bases lying between them. The CDR3 sequence: CATSLRASNTGELFF. The CDR3 DNA is TGCGCCACCAGTCTAAGGGCATCGAACACCGGGGAGCTGTTTTTT.

The table lists this clonotype with many counts. The V call is TRBV29-1, the J call TRBJ1-2; D is undetermined. Germline V gene lookup returns CDR1 SQVTM and CDR2 ANQGSEA. V lost 1 base, J lost 8 bases, and 11 bases lay in between. The CDR3 extends over 12 amino acids. The CDR3, as DNA: TGCAGCGTTGAAGCCCTGGGTTTAGGCTACACCTTC. Encoded protein: CSVEALGLGYTF.

J is TRBJ1-2 and V is TRBV7-8, with TRBD1 as a possible D gene (6 bases). CDR3 size: 16 residues. Per the germline V gene, CDR1 is SGHVS and CDR2 is FQNEAQ. V lost 1 base and J 0 bases, leaving 12 bases between the germline ends. The CDR3 DNA sequence: TGTGCCAGCAGCTTAGTCGACAGGAGAGCTAACTATGGCTACACCTTC. This codes for CASSLVDRRANYGYTF. Full variable domain (remainder filled in from reference TRBV7-8 and TRBJ1-2): GAGVSQSPRYKVAKRGQDVALRCDPISGHVSLFWYQQALGQGPEFLTYFQNEAQLDKSGLPSDRFFAERPEGSVSTLKIQRTQQEDSAVYLCASSLVDRRANYGYTFGSGTRLTVV.

V usage is TRBV7-9 and J usage is TRBJ1-5; D may be TRBD1 (6 bases). In germline, CDR1 is SEHNR, CDR2 FQNEAQ (reference sequence). The germline V and J ends were trimmed by 7 bases and 6 bases, with 13 bases remaining between them. The CDR3 runs to 13 residues. For the CDR3, the DNA is TGTGCCAGCACCATAGGGGGGGTTCAGCCCCAGCATTTT. This encodes CASTIGGVQPQHF.

Turning to this clonotype: Just one base apart from a much larger clone, this may be a read error. CDR3 protein: CAGSIHLQETQYF. For the CDR3, the DNA is TGTGCCGGTAGTATCCATCTCCAAGAGACCCAGTACTTC. This chain links TRBV19 with TRBJ2-5, with no clear D. Germline CDR1 is LNHDA and CDR2 is SQIVND (reference sequence). CDR3 length equals 13 residues.

This chain uses TRBV9 with TRBJ2-7; maybe TRBD1 (8 bases). The CDR3 extends over 17 amino acids. In germline, CDR1 is SGDLS, CDR2 YYNGEE. V was trimmed by 4 bases and J by 2 bases, leaving 22 bases between them. This chain's CDR3 is CASSNSREGQDPYEQYF. CDR3 bases: TGTGCCAGCAGCAACTCAAGGGAGGGACAGGACCCCTACGAGCAGTACTTC. The variable domain in full, with the rest retrieved from reference TRBV9 and TRBJ2-7, is DSGVTQTPKHLITATGQRVTLRCSPRSGDLSVYWYQQSLDQGLQFLIQYYNGEERAKGNILERFSAQQFPDLHSELNLSSLELGDSALYFCASSNSREGQDPYEQYFGPGTRLTVT.

The chain couples TRBV7-9 to TRBJ2-5; weak D call: TRBD2 (5 bases). In germline, CDR1 is SEHNR, CDR2 FQNEAQ (reference sequence). This CDR3 is 13 amino acids long. Deletions cut 2 bases from V and 7 bases from J, with 11 bases between. The CDR3 DNA sequence: TGTGCCAGCAGCTTAACCGACCGGGGGACCCAGTACTTC. Translating it yields CASSLTDRGTQYF.

This clonotype was counted a few times. The chain carries TRBV7-9 and TRBJ2-7; the D is unclear. The CDR3 has 11 residues. From germline, CDR1 is SEHNR and CDR2 FQNEAQ (reference sequence). V was trimmed by 4 bases and J by 5 bases, leaving 6 bases between them. In DNA, the CDR3 is TGTGCCAGCAGCTCAGAGGACGAGCAGTACTTC. It encodes CASSSEDEQYF.

The chain is built from TRBV7-2 and TRBJ1-6; D is possibly TRBD1 (5 bases). This CDR3 spans 17 amino acids. Looked up from germline, CDR1 is SGHTA and CDR2 is FQGNSA. V was clipped by 3 bases and J by 3 bases, with 15 bases between them. CDR3: CASSLASGGRYNSPLHF. The DNA for the CDR3 is TGTGCCAGCAGCTTGGCTTCGGGGGGACGCTATAATTCACCCCTCCACTTT.

The V call is TRBV10-2, the J call TRBJ2-7, with a possible D match to TRBD2 (6 bases). The CDR3 is 16 amino acids. Looked up from germline, CDR1 is WSHSY and CDR2 is SAAADI. Trimming stripped 0 bases from V and 0 bases from J, with 12 bases between. CDR3 nucleotide sequence: TGCGCCAGCAGTGAGTCCGGGGGAGGCGTCTCCTACGAGCAGTACTTC. Protein: CASSESGGGVSYEQYF.

This clonotype showed up just a few times. The rearrangement joins TRBV7-6 to TRBJ1-4, with TRBD1 as a possible D gene (5 bases). The CDR3 totals 14 residues. Trimming removed 5 bases at V and 8 bases at J, with 15 bases between. CDR1 and CDR2 from the germline V gene are SGHVS and FNYEAQ. The CDR3 region is CASSPTPGGEKLFF. The CDR3 region has the DNA TGTGCCAGCAGCCCAACGCCCGGGGGGGAAAAACTGTTTTTT.

The count of this clonotype is one. The V call is TRBV15, the J call TRBJ2-7; D may be TRBD2 (6 bases). Looked up from germline, CDR1 is LNHNV and CDR2 is YYDKDF (reference sequence). V was cut by 0 bases and J by 3 bases, with 12 bases left in between. The CDR3 is 15 residues long. The CDR3 is CATSRDPDSGYEQYF. For the CDR3, the DNA is TGTGCCACCAGCAGAGATCCCGATAGCGGCTACGAGCAGTACTTC.

This clonotype has a count of ten or more. The genes are TRBV2 and TRBJ1-4; D is unresolved. The CDR3 runs 12 residues. Germline CDR1 reads SNHLY; CDR2 reads FYNNEI. With 5 bases removed from V and 4 bases from J, the gap between germline ends came to 5 bases. The CDR3 region has the DNA TGTGCCAGCAGTTACAGTAATGAAAAACTGTTTTTT. Protein sequence: CASSYSNEKLFF.

This rearrangement joins TRBV2 to TRBJ1-4; maybe TRBD1 (5 bases). CDR1 and CDR2 (germline): SNHLY, FYNNEI. This CDR3 has 13 residues. The V end lost 7 bases, the J end lost 4 bases, and 10 bases lay between the germline ends. The CDR3 loop reads CASIGGINEKLFF. The DNA for the CDR3 is TGTGCCAGCATCGGGGGAATTAATGAAAAACTGTTTTTT.

The sample holds many counts of this clonotype. This chain connects TRBV2 to TRBJ1-2, with D possibly being TRBD1 (5 bases). V gave up 4 bases and J gave up 14 bases, with 14 bases separating them. The CDR3 consists of 11 residues. Germline CDR1 SNHLY, CDR2 FYNNEI. The CDR3 nucleotides read TGTGCCAGCAGTGTTGGGACGCAAGGGACCTTC. Amino acids: CASSVGTQGTF.

This chain links TRBV20-1 with TRBJ1-5; D might be TRBD1 (6 bases). In germline, CDR1 is DFQATT, CDR2 SNEGSKA (reference sequence). The CDR3 covers 13 residues. Trimming shortened V by 7 bases and J by 1 base, and 11 bases separated the two germline ends. This CDR3 is CSVGRGSNQPQHF. The DNA for the CDR3 is TGCAGTGTTGGCAGGGGCAGCAATCAGCCCCAGCATTTT.

The sample holds many counts of this clonotype. V gene TRBV7-9 combines with J gene TRBJ2-7, with 7 bases lining up with TRBD2. V lost 5 bases to trimming and J lost 5 bases; unmatched junction nucleotides: 6. This CDR3 comprises 13 residues. Germline CDR1 is SEHNR and CDR2 is FQNEAQ (reference sequence). The CDR3 sequence is CASSITSAHEQYF. CDR3 sequence (DNA): TGTGCCAGCAGCATTACTAGCGCCCACGAGCAGTACTTC.

The gene calls are TRBV6-9 and TRBJ2-7, with 15 bases identical to TRBD2. The CDR3 contains 16 residues. V gave up 5 bases and J gave up 3 bases; unmatched junction bases: 5. Germline lookup yields CDR1 MNHGY and CDR2 SVAAGI. CDR3 sequence reads: CASSHGLAGGFYEQYF. The DNA for the CDR3 is TGTGCCAGCAGTCATGGACTAGCGGGAGGGTTCTACGAGCAGTACTTC.